The T cell receptor beta chain described here comes from a study of blood T cell repertoires in COVID-19. TCRdb keeps only in-frame clones here, not all; method: immunoSEQ multiplex PCR. The data contain 80,000 or so clones, roughly 84% of them seen just once; the ten biggest clones take up 11%. Trimming pared 6 bases from V and 2 bases from J, leaving 17 bases between. The CDR3 extends over 16 amino acids. Germline V gene lookup returns CDR1 SGHNT and CDR2 YYREEE (reference sequence). Sequencing was performed on peripheral blood. The chain employs TRBV5-4 and TRBJ2-2; D may be TRBD2 (7 bases). The sequence derives from a man aged 55 to 69 with COVID-19, enrolled during active disease. CDR3 in DNA: TGTGCCAGCATGACGGGTGGCGGGGGCAACACCGGGGAGCTGTTTTTT. As protein: CASMTGGGGNTGELFF.